This TCR beta chain was captured by sequencing in a study of blood T cell repertoires in COVID-19. Sequenced by immunoSEQ multiplex PCR; TCRdb stores in-frame clones only, minus some. The sample has around 160,000 clones; over 70% are singletons. V shed 3 bases, J shed 3 bases, and the junction held 4 bases outside the gene matches. Germline CDR1 and CDR2: MNHNS and SASEGT. The CDR3 runs to 15 residues. Sequencing input: peripheral blood. The chain carries TRBV6-1 and TRBJ2-3; 9 bases are shared with TRBD1. The receptor's source is an elderly man with acute or convalescent COVID-19. The CDR3 DNA reads as TGTGCCAGCAGTGACATTGGACAGGGGACAGATACGCAGTATTTT. It translates to CASSDIGQGTDTQYF.